This T cell receptor beta chain was sequenced in a study of blood T cell repertoires in COVID-19. The method was immunoSEQ multiplex PCR; TCRdb's version includes in-frame clones alone and lacks a portion of them. The sample yields some 200,000 clones, around 85% seen once. The sequencing input was peripheral blood. The TCR sequence derives from a woman of 80 years or more with acute or convalescent COVID-19.

The CDR3 here is CASRASDRGGDEQYF. CDR3 DNA: TGCGCCAGCAGGGCATCTGACAGGGGTGGCGACGAGCAGTACTTC. V and J are TRBV5-1 and TRBJ2-7, with 8 bases that match TRBD1. The CDR3 has 15 amino acids. V lost 5 bases to trimming and J lost 5 bases; unmatched junction nucleotides: 12. Germline loops: CDR1 SGHRS, CDR2 YFSETQ.